The present T cell receptor beta chain was sequenced within a study of breast tumors, draining lymph nodes, adjacent tissues listed by TCRdb under 2016. A note on the overall study: TCR beta repertoires were compared across tumor, adjacent nontumor tissue and axillary lymph nodes obtained from breast cancer patients. In human breast cancer, the study set out to assess how tumor, surrounding tissue and draining lymph node repertoires relate to one another and whether T cells might be exchanged between them. What the work shows at the level of the full study, not this receptor alone: Tumor T-cell repertoires showed less diversity than lymph node repertoires and more diversity than nontumor tissue repertoires, and tumor T-cell repertoires showed preferential V and J gene usage. Tumor and nontumor tissue repertoires were found to be significantly more similar in luminal-like than in basal-like breast cancer. The study presented the conclusion that tumor T cells originate in lymph nodes as consistent with a hypothesis, not as something directly demonstrated. The data were considered consistent with the idea that most tumor T cells come from the lymph node and then expand in tumor tissue.

The axillary draining lymph nodes of breast cancer patients were the source of the lymph node samples. V was cut back by 1 base and J by 0 bases, leaving a gap of 8 bases between them. The CDR3 runs 15 amino acids, cysteine and phenylalanine included. Only the CDR3 DNA is retained, 45 bases long and in frame from the first base. From a lookup of the germline V gene, CDR1 and CDR2 are SGHAT and FQNNGV. Sequenced using an Illumina HiSeq 2000. TCR beta chain libraries were generated through multiplex PCR amplification. The amplified TCR beta chain products were analyzed by high-throughput sequencing. TCRdb reran the public reads through fastp at Q25 and MiXCR, keeping productive beta chains. Rows merge per CDR3 protein into single entries with the most common DNA and genes. Present in this sample are nearly 200,000 distinct CDR3 sequences, approximately 31% of which were seen just once. The ten top clones hold over 4% of the sample.

A remark on this clonotype: What this receptor recognizes is not known. This sequence may be a read error, since a much larger clone differs from it by one base.

The sequence derives from a female donor with breast cancer. Some clones in this sample may be carry-over from other donors' samples. The sample was axillary lymph node tissue. Rearrangement joined TRBV11-2 to TRBJ2-3; the D gene lacks a confident call. The CDR3 region has the sequence CASSLGEVSTDTQYF. The sequenced DNA is TGTGCCAGCAGCTTAGGCGAGGTTAGCACAGATACGCAGTATTTT.